These 28 T cell receptor beta chains were all obtained from the same sample, sequenced in a study of CD8+CD57+ T cells in acquired aplastic anemia. Genomic DNA, serving as template, underwent TCR beta VDJ and CDR3 profiling. TCRdb fed the reads into MiXCR, producing one record per CDR3 protein. The table lists 150,000 to 200,000 distinct CDR3 sequences, roughly 50% of them singletons. Sequencing was done on patients that had shown CD8+CD57+ cell expansion by flow cytometry. The sequenced material came from sorted CD4+, CD8+, or CD8+CD57+ T cells (not recorded which) from PBMCs. The receptors stem from a human donor with aplastic anemia.

This clonotype was detected ten times or more. This chain links TRBV12-3 or TRBV12-4 with TRBJ1-2; 9 bases match TRBD1. This CDR3 region has 18 residues. Unmatched junction bases numbered 15, after V lost 3 bases and J lost 4 bases. The CDR3 spells CASSFLGRGQGMVYGYTF. Written as DNA, the CDR3 is TGTGCCAGCAGTTTCCTGGGTCGTGGACAGGGGATGGTCTATGGCTACACCTTC.

There are many counts of this clonotype. Here the CDR3 reads CASSVGLGGNTQYF. CDR3 coding DNA: TGTGCCAGCAGCGTAGGACTAGGTGGGAATACGCAGTATTTT. The V and J genes are TRBV9 and TRBJ2-3; D is perhaps TRBD2 (6 bases). Per germline, CDR1 SGDLS and CDR2 YYNGEE. This CDR3 spans 14 amino acids. Trimming cost V 0 bases and J 7 bases, with 12 bases left between them.

This clonotype was seen a few times. This chain joins TRBV12-5 and TRBJ1-5; D call uncertain. Trimming removed 0 bases from V and 0 bases from J, with 9 bases in between. Looked up from germline, CDR1 is LGHNT and CDR2 is FRNRAP. The CDR3 extends over 16 amino acids. CDR3 nucleotides: TGTGCTAGTGGTTTGGTACTAGGAAATAGCAATCAGCCCCAGCATTTT. Translating it yields CASGLVLGNSNQPQHF.

This clonotype was recorded a few times. This chain links TRBV25-1 with TRBJ1-4, with a tentative D call TRBD1 (5 bases). The CDR3 length is 17 residues. Germline V gene data show CDR1 as MGHDK and CDR2 as SYGVNS. V was pared by 5 bases and J by 5 bases, with 21 bases between. This chain's CDR3 is CASSLSWGGQINEKLFF. DNA for the CDR3: TGTGCCAGCAGTTTATCGTGGGGCGGCCAGATCAATGAAAAACTGTTTTTT.

The gene calls are TRBV11-1 and TRBJ2-7, with 8 bases identical to TRBD1. V gave up 4 bases and J gave up 0 bases; unmatched junction bases: 8. CDR1 is SGHAT and CDR2 is FQDESV in the germline V gene (reference sequence). This CDR3 contains 16 residues. CDR3 coding DNA: TGTGCCAGCAGCTCCGTTTGGACAGGGACCTCCTACGAGCAGTACTTC. It is translated as CASSSVWTGTSYEQYF.

For this clonotype: A read error is possible here, since a much larger clone lies one base away. The DNA for the CDR3 is TGCGCCAGCAGCCTAAAGGGTAACACCGGGGGGCTGTTTTTT. Its protein is CASSLKGNTGGLFF. V is TRBV5-1 and J is TRBJ2-2; D is perhaps TRBD2 (6 bases). Germline values: CDR1 SGHRS, CDR2 YFSETQ. This CDR3 has 14 residues.

In its sample, this clonotype was seen a few times. The chain uses TRBV5-4 and TRBJ2-7, with a weak D call TRBD2 (5 bases). The V end was cut by 0 bases, the J end by 6 bases, with 13 bases between. Germline CDR1 and CDR2: SGHNT and YYREEE (reference sequence). The CDR3 extends over 14 amino acids. In DNA form, the CDR3 reads TGTGCCAGCAGCTTGGTAGGAACGGAGGCCGAGCAGTACTTC. This sequence encodes CASSLVGTEAEQYF.

This sequence joins TRBV7-8 and TRBJ1-5; D may be TRBD1 (5 bases). The CDR3 runs 15 residues. V was clipped by 8 bases and J by 7 bases, with 21 bases between them. The V gene's germline CDR1 is SGHVS and CDR2 FQNEAQ. The CDR3 loop reads CASGVGQGLFQPQHF. In nucleotides, the CDR3 is TGTGCCAGCGGGGTGGGGCAGGGTTTGTTCCAGCCCCAGCATTTT.

The chain links TRBV25-1 to TRBJ1-4; the D gene is possibly TRBD1 (5 bases). The V end lost 5 bases, the J end lost 12 bases, and 16 bases lay between the germline ends. CDR1 is MGHDK and CDR2 is SYGVNS in the germline V gene. CDR3 length: 13 amino acids. The CDR3 coding sequence is TGTGCCAGCAGTTTGTCTTCTCTAGGGGAACTGTTTTTT. It is translated as CASSLSSLGELFF.

The J gene is TRBJ1-1, the V gene TRBV7-6, with 8 bases aligning to TRBD1. This CDR3 has 13 amino acids. The V and J ends lost 1 base and 10 bases, in that order; junction bases with no gene match: 5. Germline V gene data show CDR1 as SGHVS and CDR2 as FNYEAQ. CDR3 protein: CASSLGRGRRAFF. As DNA, the CDR3 is TGTGCCAGCAGCTTAGGCAGGGGGCGAAGAGCTTTCTTT.

The chain uses TRBV2 and TRBJ2-7, with a possible D match to TRBD2 (7 bases). The CDR3 length is 14 residues. V was trimmed by 7 bases and J by 4 bases, leaving 17 bases between them. Germline V gene data show CDR1 as SNHLY and CDR2 as FYNNEI. CDR3 sequence: CASTPGRGGYEQYF. Here the CDR3 DNA reads TGTGCCAGCACCCCTGGGAGGGGGGGATACGAGCAGTACTTC.

This clonotype was seen ten or more times. This chain connects TRBV20-1 to TRBJ2-2; no clear D. V was pared by 3 bases and J by 0 bases, with 8 bases between. This CDR3 has 14 residues. Germline V CDR1 and CDR2: DFQATT, SNEGSKA (reference sequence). CDR3 nucleotides: TGCAGTGCTAGGAGGTTCGCGAACACCGGGGAGCTGTTTTTT. It yields the protein CSARRFANTGELFF.

This clonotype was seen ten or more times. The gene calls are TRBV3-1 and TRBJ1-2; possible D gene TRBD1, 6 bases. Germline CDR1 LGHDT, CDR2 YNNKEL (reference sequence). The CDR3 runs 14 residues. Trimming removed 2 bases from V and 3 bases from J, with 10 bases in between. The CDR3 spells CASSQYRGDYGYTF. In DNA form, the CDR3 reads TGTGCCAGCAGCCAATATAGGGGGGACTATGGCTACACCTTC.

This clonotype was seen more than once but under ten times. The V and J genes are TRBV6-1 and TRBJ1-4; a weak D match, TRBD1 (5 bases). Germline CDR1 is MNHNS and CDR2 is SASEGT. This CDR3 comprises 16 residues. V shed 5 bases and J shed 4 bases, with 17 bases lying between them. The CDR3 coding sequence is TGTGCCAGCAGTCCTCTAAGGGGAACTAGTAATGAAAAACTGTTTTTT. It specifies CASSPLRGTSNEKLFF.

The rearrangement links TRBV4-1 to TRBJ2-7, with 7 bases matching TRBD1. Trimming cost V 3 bases and J 2 bases; bases outside gene matches: 4. The CDR3 consists of 14 residues. Germline V gives CDR1 MGHRA, CDR2 YSYEKL. For the CDR3, the DNA is TGCGCCAGCAGCCAGCGCGGACAGGCCTACGAGCAGTACTTC. Translation gives CASSQRGQAYEQYF.

This sequence joins TRBV7-8 and TRBJ2-1, with D tentatively TRBD2 (5 bases). V was trimmed by 6 bases and J by 2 bases, leaving 11 bases between them. Germline lookup yields CDR1 SGHVS and CDR2 FQNEAQ. The CDR3 is 14 residues long. In nucleotides, the CDR3 is TGTGCCAGCAGTTACAGCGGAGCCTACAATGAGCAGTTCTTC. Translated, it gives CASSYSGAYNEQFF. Based on the CDR3 plus reference TRBV7-8 and TRBJ2-1, the full variable domain is GAGVSQSPRYKVAKRGQDVALRCDPISGHVSLFWYQQALGQGPEFLTYFQNEAQLDKSGLPSDRFFAERPEGSVSTLKIQRTQQEDSAVYLCASSYSGAYNEQFFGPGTRLTVL.

The chain uses TRBV19 and TRBJ2-3; TRBD2 might be the D (6 bases). Trimming stripped 7 bases from V and 0 bases from J, with 11 bases between. The germline gives CDR1 LNHDA, CDR2 SQIVND (reference sequence). The length of the CDR3 is 14 residues. CDR3 in amino acids: CASTDSGSTDTQYF. The CDR3 nucleotides read TGTGCCAGTACGGATAGCGGAAGCACAGATACGCAGTATTTT. The entire variable domain, with the rest obtained from reference TRBV19 and TRBJ2-3, is as follows: DGGITQSPKYLFRKEGQNVTLSCEQNLNHDAMYWYRQDPGQGLRLIYYSQIVNDFQKGDIAEGYSVSREKKESFPLTVTSAQKNPTAFYLCASTDSGSTDTQYFGPGTRLTVL.

J is TRBJ2-2 and V is TRBV7-2, with D uncertain. CDR3 length equals 14 residues. The V gene's germline CDR1 is SGHTA and CDR2 FQGNSA. The ends were cut back, 5 bases at V and 3 bases at J, with 10 bases in the middle. The CDR3 loop is CASSLQRDTGELFF. For the CDR3, the DNA is TGTGCCAGCAGCCTACAGAGAGACACCGGGGAGCTGTTTTTT.

The V and J genes are TRBV19 and TRBJ1-2; D unclear. CDR3 length equals 13 residues. V was clipped by 10 bases and J by 0 bases, with 12 bases between them. Germline CDR1 and CDR2: LNHDA and SQIVND (reference sequence). CDR3: CATNLSPNYGYTF. In DNA form, the CDR3 reads TGTGCCACTAACCTAAGTCCTAACTATGGCTACACCTTC.

About this clonotype itself: One end of the junction does not line up with germline, which may come from a read error. The rearrangement links TRBV11-2 to TRBJ2-1; TRBD2 is a possible D gene (6 bases). Germline CDR1 is SGHAT and CDR2 is FQNNGV. The CDR3 sequence is 15 residues long. CDR3 in amino acids: CASSLLALTYNEQLF. CDR3 bases: TGTGCCAGCAGCTTGCTAGCGCTCACCTACAATGAGCAGCTCTTC.

This clonotype showed up just a few times. The chain uses TRBV7-9 and TRBJ2-1; no clear D. V lost 2 bases to trimming and J lost 5 bases, with 7 bases between them. Germline-derived CDR1 and CDR2 are SEHNR and FQNEAQ (reference sequence). The CDR3 covers 13 residues. CDR3 in DNA: TGTGCCAGCAGCTTATCCCCGGACAATGAGCAGTTCTTC. Its protein product is CASSLSPDNEQFF.

To note about this clonotype: With a much larger clone just one base away, this may be a read error. The J gene is TRBJ2-2, the V gene TRBV20-1; D may be TRBD1 (5 bases). V lost 4 bases, J lost 2 bases, and 14 bases lay in between. The CDR3 length is 15 residues. Germline lookup yields CDR1 DFQATT and CDR2 SNEGSKA (reference sequence). The DNA of the CDR3 is TGCAGTGCTATCCGGAAGGGGAAAAACACCGGGGAGCTGTTTTTT. It yields the protein CSAIRKGKNTGELFF.

This chain joins TRBV15 and TRBJ2-1, with 9 bases identical to TRBD1. The ends lost 3 bases at V and 5 bases at J; junction bases unmatched: 5. Germline V gene sequence: CDR1 LNHNV, CDR2 YYDKDF (reference sequence). The CDR3 has 15 amino acids. For the CDR3, the DNA is TGTGCCACCAGCAGCCGGGACAGGGACGACAATGAGCAGTTCTTC. Residues: CATSSRDRDDNEQFF.

This clonotype has a count of ten or more. V usage is TRBV11-2 and J usage is TRBJ2-1, with TRBD2 matching 8 bases. With V trimmed by 1 base and J by 6 bases, 8 bases remained unmatched. Germline values: CDR1 SGHAT, CDR2 FQNNGV. This CDR3 is 16 amino acids long. The CDR3, as DNA: TGTGCCAGCAGCTTAGTCGGGACTAGTATCCTCAATGAGCAGTTCTTC. Protein product: CASSLVGTSILNEQFF. Using reference TRBV11-2 and TRBJ2-1 for the parts outside the CDR3, the full variable domain is EAGVAQSPRYKIIEKRQSVAFWCNPISGHATLYWYQQILGQGPKLLIQFQNNGVVDDSQLPKDRFSAERLKGVDSTLKIQPAKLEDSAVYLCASSLVGTSILNEQFFGPGTRLTVL.

This clonotype was detected many times. The chain has TRBV3-1 and TRBJ2-1, with TRBD2 as a possible D gene (7 bases). Between the trimmed V and J ends, which lost 4 bases and 1 base, there was a span of 17 bases. The CDR3 sequence is 17 residues long. CDR1 is LGHDT and CDR2 is YNNKEL in the germline V gene (reference sequence). CDR3 sequence reads: CASSPGGGRTSYNEQFF. For the CDR3, the DNA is TGTGCCAGCAGCCCCGGGGGCGGGAGAACATCCTACAATGAGCAGTTCTTC.

Many counts were recorded for this clonotype. The chain carries TRBV6-1 and TRBJ1-6; D ambiguous. The germline V gene has CDR1 MNHNS and CDR2 SASEGT. CDR3 length: 15 residues. Between the trimmed V and J ends, which lost 2 bases and 7 bases, there was a span of 12 bases. CDR3 sequence: CASSERGFGNSPLHF. CDR3 bases: TGTGCCAGCAGTGAACGAGGGTTTGGCAATTCACCCCTCCACTTT.

DNA of the CDR3: TGTGCCAGCAGTACCAGATCGACAGGGACCTATGGCTACACCTTC. It is translated as CASSTRSTGTYGYTF. This chain links TRBV2 with TRBJ1-2, with TRBD1 matching 7 bases. The J segment lost 4 bases and the V segment lost 5 bases, leaving 10 bases of the junction unmatched. The V gene's germline CDR1 is SNHLY and CDR2 FYNNEI. CDR3 size: 15 residues.

This clonotype was observed once. The chain couples TRBV10-3 to TRBJ1-1; D is unresolved. The germline V gene encodes CDR1 ENHRY and CDR2 SYGVKD. The CDR3 covers 13 residues. Trimming removed 8 bases at V and 1 base at J, with 11 bases between. CDR3 coding DNA: TGTGCCATCGTTATGGGCCCGAACACTGAAGCTTTCTTT. Translated, it gives CAIVMGPNTEAFF.